A selection of T cell receptor beta chains follows, all from one sample in a study of beta chain features in type 1 diabetes. Libraries were prepared by immunoSEQ multiplex PCR; TCRdb keeps only in-frame clonotypes and omits some of them. Of 400,000 or so clones detected, 8% to 10% appear once; the ten largest clones hold 0.55% to 0.75%. Material for sequencing was central memory CD4+ T cells from blood. The receptors come from a man aged 25 to 40 with type 1 diabetes. The CDR3 runs from the conserved cysteine through the conserved F or W. The order of the fields is D gene, V gene, clone size, J gene, CDR3 protein, CDR3 DNA. The D gene is left open where the match is weak. Part of the rows lack a size; the others show once, few, many or a class for expanded clones.

d_call: -
v_call: TRBV6-6
clone_size: few
j_call: TRBJ2-3
cdr3_aa: CASSRREWGDTQYF
cdr3_nt: TGTGCCAGCAGTCGACGTGAGTGGGGAGATACGCAGTATTTT

d_call: TRBD2
v_call: TRBV9
clone_size: few
j_call: TRBJ2-2
cdr3_aa: CASSATSGRAGELFF
cdr3_nt: TGTGCCAGCAGCGCGACTAGCGGGAGGGCCGGGGAGCTGTTTTTT

d_call: -
v_call: TRBV5-4
clone_size: -
j_call: TRBJ1-2
cdr3_aa: CASSDARGQDYGYTF
cdr3_nt: TGTGCCAGCAGTGACGCGAGGGGCCAGGACTATGGCTACACCTTC

d_call: -
v_call: TRBV7-8
clone_size: few
j_call: TRBJ2-2
cdr3_aa: CASSLPGHQNSGELFF
cdr3_nt: TGTGCCAGCAGCTTACCGGGACACCAAAACTCCGGGGAGCTGTTTTTT

d_call: -
v_call: TRBV7-2
clone_size: many
j_call: TRBJ2-1
cdr3_aa: CASSLDSGAWNEQFF
cdr3_nt: TGTGCCAGCAGCTTAGATTCGGGGGCTTGGAATGAGCAGTTCTTC

d_call: TRBD1
v_call: TRBV11-3
clone_size: -
j_call: TRBJ1-1
cdr3_aa: CASSPQGVNTEAFF
cdr3_nt: TGTGCCAGCAGCCCGCAGGGGGTCAACACTGAAGCTTTCTTT

d_call: -
v_call: TRBV5-1
clone_size: -
j_call: TRBJ1-2
cdr3_aa: CASSLGDGNYGYTF
cdr3_nt: TGCGCCAGCAGCTTGGGGGACGGTAACTATGGCTACACCTTC

d_call: TRBD2
v_call: TRBV29-1
clone_size: few
j_call: TRBJ2-7
cdr3_aa: CSVEGTSGRPTYEQYF
cdr3_nt: TGCAGCGTGGAAGGGACTAGCGGGAGGCCGACCTACGAGCAGTACTTC

d_call: TRBD1
v_call: TRBV15
clone_size: -
j_call: TRBJ1-2
cdr3_aa: CATSRVPRQGANGYTF
cdr3_nt: TGTGCCACCAGCAGAGTCCCTCGACAGGGGGCTAATGGCTACACCTTC

d_call: TRBD1
v_call: TRBV6-5
clone_size: -
j_call: TRBJ2-1
cdr3_aa: CASRDGRQGNEQFF
cdr3_nt: TGTGCCAGCAGGGACGGAAGACAGGGCAATGAGCAGTTCTTC

d_call: -
v_call: TRBV7-7
clone_size: few
j_call: TRBJ2-5
cdr3_aa: CASSLGPETQYF
cdr3_nt: TGTGCCAGCAGCTTAGGTCCAGAGACCCAGTACTTC

d_call: -
v_call: TRBV5-1
clone_size: -
j_call: TRBJ2-3
cdr3_aa: CASSLGAGPTDTQYF
cdr3_nt: TGCGCCAGCAGCTTGGGGGCGGGACCCACAGATACGCAGTATTTT

d_call: TRBD1
v_call: TRBV2
clone_size: few
j_call: TRBJ2-5
cdr3_aa: CASGAGQAQETQYF
cdr3_nt: TGTGCCAGCGGGGCGGGACAGGCACAAGAGACCCAGTACTTC

d_call: -
v_call: TRBV7-7
clone_size: few
j_call: TRBJ2-1
cdr3_aa: CASSPSPTLRSEQFF
cdr3_nt: TGTGCCAGCAGCCCATCTCCGACCCTCCGGTCCGAGCAGTTCTTC

d_call: TRBD1
v_call: TRBV6-5
clone_size: -
j_call: TRBJ2-7
cdr3_aa: CASIRTGVREQYF
cdr3_nt: TGTGCCAGCATTCGGACAGGGGTTCGCGAGCAGTACTTC

d_call: -
v_call: TRBV6-5
clone_size: few
j_call: TRBJ1-1
cdr3_aa: CASSSTGENTEAFF
cdr3_nt: TGTGCCAGCAGTTCGACAGGAGAGAACACTGAAGCTTTCTTT

d_call: TRBD1
v_call: TRBV6-5
clone_size: few
j_call: TRBJ1-1
cdr3_aa: CASSYWGQGNTEAFF
cdr3_nt: TGTGCCAGCAGTTACTGGGGACAGGGAAACACTGAAGCTTTCTTT

d_call: -
v_call: TRBV7-9
clone_size: few
j_call: TRBJ2-7
cdr3_aa: CASSHNLKQGLRF
cdr3_nt: TGTGCCAGCAGCCATAACCTAAAACAGGGCCTCCGCTTC

d_call: TRBD1
v_call: TRBV27
clone_size: -
j_call: TRBJ2-7
cdr3_aa: CASSLPTGAYTYEQYF
cdr3_nt: TGTGCCAGCAGTCTACCGACAGGGGCCTACACCTACGAGCAGTACTTC

d_call: TRBD1
v_call: TRBV7-7
clone_size: few
j_call: TRBJ2-2
cdr3_aa: CASSLGQGRTGELFF
cdr3_nt: TGTGCTAGCAGCCTAGGACAGGGACGCACCGGGGAGCTGTTTTTT

d_call: -
v_call: TRBV28
clone_size: -
j_call: TRBJ1-1
cdr3_aa: CASSPGLKLRRHHSTVNTEAFF
cdr3_nt: TGTGCCAGCAGCCCGGGGCTTAAGCTAAGAAGACATCATTCCACCGTGAACACTGAAGCTTTCTTT

d_call: TRBD1
v_call: TRBV7-9
clone_size: many
j_call: TRBJ1-2
cdr3_aa: CASSYQGGLLNYGYTF
cdr3_nt: TGTGCCAGCAGCTATCAGGGGGGACTCCTTAACTATGGCTACACCTTC

d_call: -
v_call: TRBV5-1
clone_size: -
j_call: TRBJ2-1
cdr3_aa: CASSLADSSYNEQFF
cdr3_nt: TGCGCCAGCAGCTTGGCGGATAGCTCCTACAATGAGCAGTTCTTC

d_call: -
v_call: TRBV5-6
clone_size: -
j_call: TRBJ1-2
cdr3_aa: CASSPILHGSDYGYTF
cdr3_nt: TGTGCCAGCAGTCCTATCCTCCATGGGAGCGACTATGGCTACACCTTC

d_call: TRBD2
v_call: TRBV18
clone_size: -
j_call: TRBJ2-4
cdr3_aa: CASSLAAGGGNIQYF
cdr3_nt: TGTGCCAGCTCCCTCGCCGCCGGGGGGGGTAACATTCAGTACTTC

d_call: -
v_call: TRBV28
clone_size: few
j_call: TRBJ2-3
cdr3_aa: CASSELSTDTQYF
cdr3_nt: TGTGCCAGCAGCGAACTCAGCACAGATACGCAGTATTTT

d_call: -
v_call: TRBV11-2
clone_size: -
j_call: TRBJ2-2
cdr3_aa: CASSPSPTNTGELFF
cdr3_nt: TGTGCCAGCAGCCCAAGCCCCACGAACACCGGGGAGCTGTTTTTT

d_call: -
v_call: TRBV5-1
clone_size: few
j_call: TRBJ2-7
cdr3_aa: CASSSFDEQYF
cdr3_nt: TGCGCCAGCAGCTCCTTCGACGAGCAGTACTTC

d_call: TRBD2
v_call: TRBV19
clone_size: many
j_call: TRBJ2-1
cdr3_aa: CASSSGWTSGRSNEQFF
cdr3_nt: TGTGCCAGTAGTAGTGGGTGGACTAGCGGGAGATCCAATGAGCAGTTCTTC

d_call: -
v_call: TRBV27
clone_size: many
j_call: TRBJ2-4
cdr3_aa: CASSFLAQAFSHIQYF
cdr3_nt: TGTGCCAGCAGTTTTTTAGCACAGGCTTTCTCACACATTCAGTACTTC

d_call: TRBD1
v_call: TRBV10-3
clone_size: -
j_call: TRBJ1-1
cdr3_aa: CAISGTGGGNTEAFF
cdr3_nt: TGTGCCATCAGCGGGACAGGGGGGGGAAACACTGAAGCTTTCTTT